The entry below describes one T cell receptor beta chain. The data are from a study of blood T cell repertoires in COVID-19. Study information: T cells, B-cell-depleted T cells, or PBMCs provided the cDNA or gDNA that served as material.

V dropped 2 bases and J dropped 2; count of bases not matched to a gene: 6. Germline CDR1 is LGHNT and CDR2 is FRNRAP. CDR3 length equals 16 residues. Repertoires were generated with immunoSEQ multiplex PCR, while TCRdb's copy carries only in-frame clones and drops some. The data show some 200,000 clones, with almost 85% seen just once and approximately 8.1% held by the top ten. Sequencing was performed on peripheral blood. The source of this sequence is a woman aged 50 to 60 with active or convalescent COVID-19. V is TRBV12-5 and J is TRBJ2-3, with 8 bases that match TRBD2. The CDR3 sequence is CASGLKTSGFTDTQYF. In DNA, the CDR3 is TGTGCTAGTGGTTTGAAAACTAGCGGATTCACAGATACGCAGTATTTT.